These T cell receptor beta chains were read from a single sample in a study of monozygotic twins with inflammatory bowel disease. TCRdb re-called the 5' RACE reads and gives one entry per CDR3 protein, without DNA. This listing includes 300,000 to 400,000 distinct CDR3 sequences. Sample: blood. These receptor sequences come from a human donor with ulcerative colitis or Crohn's disease, or a healthy co-twin of an affected twin (not recorded which). CDR3s include the opening cysteine and the closing phenylalanine or tryptophan. Fields, in order: V gene, J gene, CDR3 protein.

v_gene: TRBV7-2
j_gene: TRBJ2-3
CDR3aa: CASSNLTGGRGQYF

v_gene: TRBV20-1
j_gene: TRBJ1-5
CDR3aa: CSATRGNSNQPQHF

v_gene: TRBV10-1
j_gene: TRBJ2-2
CDR3aa: CASRDMNTGELFF

v_gene: TRBV5-1
j_gene: TRBJ2-7
CDR3aa: CASSLVDALDEQYF

v_gene: TRBV12-3/TRBV12-4
j_gene: TRBJ2-3
CDR3aa: CASSFGTSIAGTQYF

v_gene: TRBV6-2/TRBV6-3
j_gene: TRBJ2-2
CDR3aa: CASSYTTSPTSGGLIGELFF

v_gene: TRBV19
j_gene: TRBJ2-2
CDR3aa: CASSGVAGELFF

v_gene: TRBV5-1
j_gene: TRBJ2-7
CDR3aa: CASSSQRIGTNYEQYF

v_gene: TRBV20-1
j_gene: TRBJ2-1
CDR3aa: CSPLLSSYNEQFF

v_gene: TRBV7-9
j_gene: TRBJ1-1
CDR3aa: CASSPNQGRNTEAFF

v_gene: TRBV2
j_gene: TRBJ2-6
CDR3aa: CASSLAAGANVLTF

v_gene: TRBV6-1
j_gene: TRBJ1-5
CDR3aa: CASSESPPRQPQHF

v_gene: TRBV5-1
j_gene: TRBJ2-1
CDR3aa: CASSLDMATTYNEQFF

v_gene: TRBV4-1
j_gene: TRBJ2-1
CDR3aa: CASNRGLAGSNEQFF

v_gene: TRBV20-1
j_gene: TRBJ2-4
CDR3aa: CSARRGYQNIQYF

v_gene: TRBV5-4
j_gene: TRBJ2-1
CDR3aa: CASSWGQKNYNEQFF

v_gene: TRBV14
j_gene: TRBJ2-7
CDR3aa: CASRRQGTGAYEQYF

v_gene: TRBV12-3/TRBV12-4
j_gene: TRBJ2-1
CDR3aa: CASDDLRLAGKNEQFF

v_gene: TRBV6-5
j_gene: TRBJ1-2
CDR3aa: CASSGTGGDYAPPRVYTF

v_gene: TRBV10-3
j_gene: TRBJ1-2
CDR3aa: CAISGTASTNYGYTF

v_gene: TRBV5-1
j_gene: TRBJ1-6
CDR3aa: CASSPDGNNSPLHF

v_gene: TRBV2
j_gene: TRBJ2-2
CDR3aa: CASSLRGTANTGELFF

v_gene: TRBV7-9
j_gene: TRBJ2-7
CDR3aa: CASSFTQAYEQYF

v_gene: TRBV19
j_gene: TRBJ2-3
CDR3aa: CASRPTSTDTQYF

v_gene: TRBV7-2
j_gene: TRBJ2-2
CDR3aa: CASSLWSVLTGELFF

v_gene: TRBV7-2
j_gene: TRBJ2-3
CDR3aa: CASSLGLAGTSTDTQYF

v_gene: TRBV10-2
j_gene: TRBJ2-5
CDR3aa: CASRGGGSSSQETQYF

v_gene: TRBV20-1
j_gene: TRBJ2-2
CDR3aa: CSAPAGGGYTGELFF

v_gene: TRBV5-1
j_gene: TRBJ2-4
CDR3aa: CASSLDRVRGNIQYF

v_gene: TRBV29-1
j_gene: TRBJ2-7
CDR3aa: CSVELSYEQYF

v_gene: TRBV12-3/TRBV12-4
j_gene: TRBJ1-2
CDR3aa: CASSLQLRGYTF

v_gene: TRBV5-1
j_gene: TRBJ1-1
CDR3aa: CASSWRGDTEAFF

v_gene: TRBV4-3
j_gene: TRBJ2-3
CDR3aa: CASSQAPGPDTQYF

v_gene: TRBV4-1
j_gene: TRBJ2-1
CDR3aa: CASSQAPAGGGNEQFF

v_gene: TRBV19
j_gene: TRBJ2-7
CDR3aa: CASDMGSGRNPKQYF

v_gene: TRBV11-2
j_gene: TRBJ2-1
CDR3aa: CASSSGWNEQFF

v_gene: TRBV20-1
j_gene: TRBJ2-7
CDR3aa: CSARVPDDSLSFHEQYF

v_gene: TRBV7-2
j_gene: TRBJ2-1
CDR3aa: CASSLVATSYNEQFF

v_gene: TRBV6-5
j_gene: TRBJ1-6
CDR3aa: CASSYRGINSPLHF

v_gene: TRBV3-1
j_gene: TRBJ1-5
CDR3aa: CASSQVGDQPQHF

v_gene: TRBV7-2
j_gene: TRBJ2-1
CDR3aa: CASSKTRGLYNEQFF

v_gene: TRBV5-1
j_gene: TRBJ2-7
CDR3aa: CASSLKHTRDRGDYEQYF

v_gene: TRBV20-1
j_gene: TRBJ1-5
CDR3aa: CSARGPGQPQHF

v_gene: TRBV7-6
j_gene: TRBJ2-7
CDR3aa: CASSLDGTSGLGEQYF

v_gene: TRBV27
j_gene: TRBJ2-3
CDR3aa: CASSLRGITDTQYF

v_gene: TRBV5-6
j_gene: TRBJ1-1
CDR3aa: CASSLAPGDMNTEAFF

v_gene: TRBV7-2
j_gene: TRBJ2-7
CDR3aa: CASSLAGRGRDEQYF